The 16 T cell receptor beta chains in this list originate from one sample, sequenced in a study of blood T cell repertoires in COVID-19. The repertoire was sequenced with immunoSEQ multiplex PCR; TCRdb's copy has only in-frame clones and lacks some. The profile shows approximately 200,000 clones, approximately 90% of them singletons. Material for sequencing was PBMCs or T cells enriched from blood (not recorded which). These receptor sequences come from a man aged 30 to 39 who had recovered from COVID-19.

This rearrangement joins TRBV30 to TRBJ1-4, with D perhaps matching TRBD1 (5 bases). The CDR3 has 11 amino acids. V lost 3 bases and J 9 bases, leaving 8 bases between the germline ends. CDR1 is GTSNPN and CDR2 is SVGIG in the germline V gene (reference sequence). For the CDR3, the DNA is TGTGCCTGGAGGACAGATAAAAAACTGTTTTTT. Its protein product is CAWRTDKKLFF.

The J gene is TRBJ2-2, the V gene TRBV11-2, with 10 nucleotides matching TRBD2. CDR1 is SGHAT and CDR2 is FQNNGV in the germline V gene. The length of the CDR3 is 18 residues. V shed 3 bases and J 1 base; nucleotides not matched to a gene: 8. The CDR3 nucleotides read TGTGCCAGCAGCTTGATTACATTAGCGGGGGGGAACACCGGGGAGCTGTTTTTT. The encoded protein is CASSLITLAGGNTGELFF.

V is TRBV28 and J is TRBJ1-6; TRBD1 agrees at 8 bases. V was pared by 3 bases and J by 10 bases, with 11 bases of the junction left unmatched. This CDR3 contains 16 residues. CDR1 is MDHEN and CDR2 is SYDVKM in the germline V gene. The CDR3 DNA follows: TGTGCCAGCAGTTTGGGAACAGGGGGAGGGTCGTCACCCCTCCACTTT. Amino acid sequence: CASSLGTGGGSSPLHF.

The V and J genes are TRBV27 and TRBJ2-7, with 9 nucleotides matching TRBD2. The CDR3 covers 15 residues. Per the germline V gene, CDR1 is MNHEY and CDR2 is SMNVEV (reference sequence). V shed 4 bases, J shed 2 bases, and the junction held 6 bases outside the gene matches. For the CDR3, the DNA is TGTGCCAGCAGTTCTTATAGCGGGGGTGCCTACGAGCAGTACTTC. Residues: CASSSYSGGAYEQYF.

V gene TRBV11-2 combines with J gene TRBJ1-6; D unclear. The CDR3 is 15 amino acids. Trimming pared 6 bases from V and 0 bases from J, leaving 9 bases between. Per germline, CDR1 SGHAT and CDR2 FQNNGV. The chain's CDR3 is CASRQPTSYNSPLHF. In nucleotides, the CDR3 is TGTGCCAGCAGGCAACCTACCTCCTATAATTCACCCCTCCACTTT.

The chain carries TRBV5-1 and TRBJ2-2, with 7 bases aligning to TRBD2. Germline CDR1 SGHRS, CDR2 YFSETQ. CDR3 length: 15 amino acids. Trimming took 5 bases from V and 3 from J; bases not matched to a gene: 7. This chain's CDR3 is CASRAGTTDTGELFF. As DNA, the CDR3 is TGCGCCAGCAGGGCCGGGACTACCGACACCGGGGAGCTGTTTTTT.

The chain carries TRBV4-3 and TRBJ2-2; TRBD1 is a possible D gene (6 bases). The CDR3 consists of 14 residues. The germline V and J ends were trimmed by 4 bases and 1 base, with 7 bases remaining between them. From germline, CDR1 is LGHNA and CDR2 YSLEER. The CDR3 nucleotides read TGCGCCAGCAGCCGGGGACAGAACACCGGGGAGCTGTTTTTT. Its protein product is CASSRGQNTGELFF.

The chain joins TRBV11-2 to TRBJ2-1; D is uncertain. Trimming cost V 0 bases and J 10 bases, with 10 bases left between them. Germline loops: CDR1 SGHAT, CDR2 FQNNGV. The length of the CDR3 is 13 residues. The CDR3: CASSLDRGDEQFF. The DNA for the CDR3 is TGTGCCAGCAGCTTAGATCGAGGAGACGAGCAGTTCTTC.

This rearrangement joins TRBV6-5 to TRBJ2-7, with 9 nucleotides matching TRBD1. Per the germline V gene, CDR1 is MNHEY and CDR2 is SVGAGI. The CDR3 is 13 amino acids. The junction had 7 bases not matched to a gene; V was cut back by 6 bases and J by 7 bases. This CDR3 reads CASRAGTGNEQYF. CDR3 in DNA: TGTGCCAGCAGAGCCGGGACAGGGAATGAGCAGTACTTC.

Here the CDR3 reads CASSRYYQPQHF. Here the CDR3 DNA reads TGTGCCAGCAGCCGATACTATCAGCCCCAGCATTTT. The chain couples TRBV7-8 to TRBJ1-5, with no clear D. CDR1 SGHVS and CDR2 FQNEAQ come from the germline V gene. The CDR3 spans 12 residues. V lost 5 bases, J lost 5 bases, and 7 bases lay in between.

The chain joins TRBV7-2 to TRBJ2-1; 7 nucleotides agree with TRBD2. With 5 bases clipped from V and 5 bases from J, the junction kept 3 bases outside the gene matches. The CDR3 is made up of 13 amino acids. CDR1 SGHTA and CDR2 FQGNSA come from the germline V gene. CDR3: CASSRTRNNEQFF. For the CDR3, the DNA is TGTGCCAGCAGCAGGACTAGAAACAATGAGCAGTTCTTC.

The rearrangement joins TRBV7-9 to TRBJ1-2, with unresolved D. The CDR3 is 12 residues long. CDR1 and CDR2 (germline): SEHNR, FQNEAQ (reference sequence). The ends were cut back, 4 bases at V and 1 base at J, with 4 bases in the middle. The CDR3 DNA sequence: TGTGCCAGCAGCTCTAATAACTATGGCTACACCTTC. This encodes CASSSNNYGYTF.

This clone was seen only a few times. CDR3 sequence reads: CATSIRGHRFSPLHF. Here the CDR3 DNA reads TGTGCCACCAGCATTCGGGGACATCGGTTCTCACCCCTCCACTTT. The chain is built from TRBV15 and TRBJ1-6; tentative D call: TRBD1 (6 bases). Deletions cut 4 bases from V and 10 bases from J, with 17 bases between. The germline CDR1 and CDR2 sequences are LNHNV and YYDKDF (reference sequence). This CDR3 has 15 amino acids. Based on the CDR3 plus reference TRBV15 and TRBJ1-6, the full variable domain is DAMVIQNPRYQVTQFGKPVTLSCSQTLNHNVMYWYQQKSSQAPKLLFHYYDKDFNNEADTPDNFQSRRPNTSFCFLDIRSPGLGDTAMYLCATSIRGHRFSPLHFGNGTRLTVT.

The V call is TRBV14, the J call TRBJ1-2, with D unclear. V dropped 0 bases and J dropped 2 bases, with 4 bases sitting between them. The CDR3 spans 13 residues. Germline V gene lookup returns CDR1 SGHDN and CDR2 FVKESK. This chain's CDR3 is CASSQELNYGYTF. The CDR3 nucleotides are TGTGCCAGCAGCCAAGAGCTAAACTATGGCTACACCTTC.

The count of this clone is one. This chain joins TRBV4-1 and TRBJ2-7; 10 bases fit TRBD2. The germline gives CDR1 MGHRA, CDR2 YSYEKL. The CDR3 has 14 residues. J gave up 4 bases and V 0 bases, and 0 bases lay outside the gene matches. Here the CDR3 reads CASSQEAGGYEQYF. The CDR3 DNA follows: TGCGCCAGCAGCCAAGAAGCGGGAGGGTACGAGCAGTACTTC.

V gene TRBV29-1 combines with J gene TRBJ2-3, with D possibly being TRBD1 (6 bases). The germline V gene has CDR1 SQVTM and CDR2 ANQGSEA. This CDR3 is 17 amino acids long. V lost 7 bases to trimming and J lost 1 base, with 24 bases between them. The CDR3: CSAQEVQGFRRTDTQYF. The CDR3 region has the DNA TGCAGCGCCCAAGAGGTCCAGGGGTTCCGTCGCACAGATACGCAGTATTTT.